Listed here is a single T cell receptor beta chain. The samples comprised about 0.95-11 million cryopreserved PBMC ahead of DNA extraction. A v3.0 immunoSEQ assay was performed at survey level. Profiling relied on immunoSEQ multiplex PCR, and the TCRdb table lists in-frame clones only, not all of them. This sample has about 36,000 clones; 90% to 95% occur once, and the top ten carry around 3.3%. This entry belongs to a study of long-term antiretroviral therapy in people with HIV. This CDR3 comprises 17 residues. J gave up 1 base and V 0 bases, and 3 bases lay outside the gene matches. The germline V gene has CDR1 MNHNS and CDR2 SASEGT.

The V and J genes are TRBV6-1 and TRBJ2-3; 11 positions agree with TRBD2. The clonotype originates from a woman aged 45-59 years with HIV. Source: unsorted PBMCs, taken 4.1 years after starting antiretroviral therapy. CDR3 nucleotide sequence: TGTGCCAGCAGTGAAGCTAGCGGGGGGGGTGGCACAGATACGCAGTATTTT. Translated, it gives CASSEASGGGGTDTQYF.